This TCR beta chain was documented in a study of blood T cell repertoires in COVID-19. Some clones are missing from TCRdb's copy, which holds only in-frame ones; the method was immunoSEQ multiplex PCR. The repertoire consists of approximately 230,000 clones, with just under 85% occurring once and the leading ten covering roughly 9.8%. The CDR3 length is 13 residues. Per the germline V gene, CDR1 is MDHEN and CDR2 is SYDVKM. The V gene lost 6 bases and the J gene lost 6 bases, with 15 bases spanning the gap. This receptor was obtained from a man at least 80 years old with acute or convalescent COVID-19. The chain has TRBV28 and TRBJ2-7; weak D call: TRBD1 (6 bases). Source material: peripheral blood. In DNA form, the CDR3 reads TGTGCCAGCAGGCCGCTAGCACAGGGCGAGCAGTACTTC. Encoded protein: CASRPLAQGEQYF.